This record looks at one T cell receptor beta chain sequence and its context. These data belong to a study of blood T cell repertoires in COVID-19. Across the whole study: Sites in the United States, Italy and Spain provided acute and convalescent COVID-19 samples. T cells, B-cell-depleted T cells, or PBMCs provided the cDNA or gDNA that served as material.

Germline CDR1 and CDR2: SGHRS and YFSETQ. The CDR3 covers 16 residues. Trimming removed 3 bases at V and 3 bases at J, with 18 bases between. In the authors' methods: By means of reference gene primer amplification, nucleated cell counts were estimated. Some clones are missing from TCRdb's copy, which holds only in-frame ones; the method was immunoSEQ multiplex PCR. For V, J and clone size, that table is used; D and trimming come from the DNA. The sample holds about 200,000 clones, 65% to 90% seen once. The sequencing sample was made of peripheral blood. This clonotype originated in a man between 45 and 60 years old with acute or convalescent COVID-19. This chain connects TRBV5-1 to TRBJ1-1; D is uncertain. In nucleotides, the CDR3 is TGCGCCAGCAGCTCCCTCTACCCCCTCGGGGACACTGAAGCTTTCTTT. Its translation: CASSSLYPLGDTEAFF.